This T cell receptor (beta chain) was recovered during a study of early T cells in non-severe SARS-CoV-2 infection. Overall study findings and caveats: Sequences matched to VDJdb favored anti-spike CD8 responses, while private and CD4 specificities were missed.

Each CDR3 protein gets one entry after TCRdb re-called the 5' RACE reads with MiXCR. The sample carries approximately 37,000 distinct CDR3 sequences, approximately 8% recorded once. This clonotype has a handful of counts. Its target is not known. The CDR3 is made up of 14 amino acids. V shed 2 bases and J shed 3 bases, with 9 bases lying between them. The material was whole blood, obtained at baseline. The rearrangement joins TRBV12-3 or TRBV12-4 to TRBJ2-3, with D hard to call. This clonotype was sampled from an adult who was a healthcare worker with PCR-confirmed SARS-CoV-2 infection or an uninfected control (not recorded which). In DNA, the CDR3 is TGTGCCAGCAGTTTAATGGCAGGAACAGATACGCAGTATTTT. Its translation is CASSLMAGTDTQYF.